This T cell receptor beta chain was recovered during a study of somatic mutations in cytotoxic T cells in rheumatoid arthritis. This CDR3 contains 15 residues. Germline CDR1 reads SGDLS; CDR2 reads YYNGEE. The sample holds one count of this clone. What it binds is not known. Mismatch with germline at one junction end may stem from a read error. The data were produced by immunoSEQ multiplex PCR, yet TCRdb's version contains in-frame clones alone and is incomplete. The sample shows about 27,000 clones, roughly 74% of them seen only once. Study-wide results and limits: With advancing age, CD8+ clonality climbed in rheumatoid arthritis patients but did not rise in healthy controls.

Recruitment of healthy controls drew on blood donors, who had a median age of around 56 years (range roughly 21-80) and were less than 70% female. Material: CD8+ T cells sorted from blood. The gene calls are TRBV9 and TRBJ2-5, with D hard to call. The TCR sequence derives from a woman under 30 in good health. The CDR3 here is CASSALPGSQGTQYF. DNA for the CDR3: TGTGCCAGCAGCGCCCTCCCTGGCTCCCAAGGGACCCAGTACTTC.